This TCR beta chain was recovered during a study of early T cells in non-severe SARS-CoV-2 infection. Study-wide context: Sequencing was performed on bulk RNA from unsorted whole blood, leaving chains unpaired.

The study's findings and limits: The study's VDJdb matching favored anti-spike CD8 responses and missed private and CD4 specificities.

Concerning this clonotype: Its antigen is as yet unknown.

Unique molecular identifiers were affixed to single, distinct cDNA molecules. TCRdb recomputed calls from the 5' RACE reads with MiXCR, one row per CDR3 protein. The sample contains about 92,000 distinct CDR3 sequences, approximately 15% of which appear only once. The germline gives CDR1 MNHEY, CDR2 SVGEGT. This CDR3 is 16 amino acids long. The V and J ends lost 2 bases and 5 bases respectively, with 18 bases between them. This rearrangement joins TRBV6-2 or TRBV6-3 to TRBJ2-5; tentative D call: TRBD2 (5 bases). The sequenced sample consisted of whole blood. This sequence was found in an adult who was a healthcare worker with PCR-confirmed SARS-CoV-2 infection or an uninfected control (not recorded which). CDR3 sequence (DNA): TGTGCCAGCAGTTACCCCGGTTCGCCGCAGCGGGAGACCCAGTACTTC. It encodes CASSYPGSPQRETQYF.